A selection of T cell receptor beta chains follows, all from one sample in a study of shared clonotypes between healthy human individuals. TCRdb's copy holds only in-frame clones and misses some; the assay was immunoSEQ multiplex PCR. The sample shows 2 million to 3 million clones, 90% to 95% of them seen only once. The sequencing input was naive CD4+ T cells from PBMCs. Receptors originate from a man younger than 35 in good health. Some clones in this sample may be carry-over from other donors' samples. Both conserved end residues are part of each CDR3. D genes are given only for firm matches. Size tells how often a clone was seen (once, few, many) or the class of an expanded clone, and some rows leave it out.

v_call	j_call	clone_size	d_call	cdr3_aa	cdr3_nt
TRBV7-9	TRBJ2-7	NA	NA	CASSLERGASYEQYF	TGTGCCAGCAGCTTAGAGAGGGGGGCTTCCTACGAGCAGTACTTC
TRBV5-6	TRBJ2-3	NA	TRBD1	CASGIRTGFTDTQYF	TGTGCCAGCGGCATCCGGACAGGTTTCACAGATACGCAGTATTTT
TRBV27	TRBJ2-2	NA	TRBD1	CASRPGQGTTGELFF	TGTGCCAGCAGGCCGGGACAGGGTACTACCGGGGAGCTGTTTTTT
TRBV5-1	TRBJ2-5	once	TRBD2	CASSLELARPQETQYF	TGCGCCAGCAGCTTGGAACTAGCGAGGCCGCAAGAGACCCAGTACTTC
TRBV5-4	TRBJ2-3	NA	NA	CASRTDRGTDTQYF	TGTGCCAGCAGAACGGATCGGGGAACAGATACGCAGTATTTT
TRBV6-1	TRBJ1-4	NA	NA	CASSDPWTANEKLFF	TGTGCCAGCAGTGACCCCTGGACAGCTAATGAAAAACTGTTTTTT
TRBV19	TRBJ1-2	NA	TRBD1	CASSRGDRNYGYTF	TGTGCCAGTAGTCGAGGGGACAGAAACTATGGCTACACCTTC
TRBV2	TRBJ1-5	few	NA	CASSEGASNQPQHF	TGTGCCAGCAGTGAGGGGGCGTCCAATCAGCCCCAGCATTTT
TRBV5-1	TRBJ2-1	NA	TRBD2	CASSRLAGGPHEQFF	TGCGCCAGCAGCCGACTAGCGGGAGGGCCCCATGAGCAGTTCTTC
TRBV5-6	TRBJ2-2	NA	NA	CASSLGNTGELFF	TGTGCCAGCAGCTTGGGTAACACCGGGGAGCTGTTTTTT
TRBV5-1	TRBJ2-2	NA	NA	CASSLIGGAAGELFF	TGCGCCAGCAGCTTGATTGGAGGGGCGGCCGGGGAGCTGTTTTTT
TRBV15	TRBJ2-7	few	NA	CATSVKGREWIKYF	TGTGCCACCAGCGTAAAGGGCAGGGAATGGATCAAGTACTTC
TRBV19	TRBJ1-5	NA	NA	CASSSQGLGNQPQHF	TGTGCCAGTAGTTCGCAGGGCCTCGGCAATCAGCCCCAGCATTTT
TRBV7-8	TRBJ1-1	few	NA	CASSSPAGGNTEAFF	TGTGCCAGCAGTTCCCCGGCGGGCGGGAACACTGAAGCTTTCTTT
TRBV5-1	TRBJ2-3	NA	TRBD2	CASSLDPQHFWTSGRSTDTQYF	TGCGCCAGCAGCTTGGACCCCCAGCACTTCTGGACTAGCGGGAGATCGACAGATACGCAGTATTTT
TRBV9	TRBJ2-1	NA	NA	CASSGGLTGMDNEQFF	TGTGCCAGCAGCGGAGGACTCACGGGAATGGACAATGAGCAGTTCTTC
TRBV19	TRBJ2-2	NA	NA	CASSGAANTGELFF	TGTGCCAGTAGCGGGGCAGCGAACACCGGGGAGCTGTTTTTT
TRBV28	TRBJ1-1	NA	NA	CASSFLPGANTEAFF	TGTGCCAGCAGTTTCCTTCCAGGGGCGAACACTGAAGCTTTCTTT
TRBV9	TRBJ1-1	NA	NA	CASSETGYLNTEAFF	TGTGCCAGCAGCGAAACAGGGTACCTGAACACTGAAGCTTTCTTT
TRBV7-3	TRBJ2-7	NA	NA	CASSVQAVLGRSEQYF	TGTGCCAGCTCCGTCCAGGCAGTCCTAGGAAGGAGCGAGCAGTACTTC